This T cell receptor beta chain was captured in a study of shared clonotypes between healthy human individuals. Background on the study: Sampling drew on donors who were two women and a few men aged 18 to 49.

For this clone: Antigen unknown.

Libraries were prepared by immunoSEQ multiplex PCR; TCRdb keeps only in-frame clonotypes and omits some of them. The sample gives about 700,000 clones, 92% of which show up once; 24% is in the top ten. The CDR3 extends over 14 amino acids. CDR1 and CDR2 (germline): WSHSY, SAAADI. Trimming took off 8 bases at V and 5 bases at J, with 18 bases between the two ends. Findings and limits, study-wide: Naive subsets generally had larger estimated richness than memory subsets. Non-shared clonotypes displayed generation probabilities falling below those of clonotypes present in all four donors.

Naive CD8 cells comprised CD45RO-negative, CCR7-positively selected cells, excluding terminally differentiated effector memory CD45RA+ cells. The source material was naive CD8+ T cells sorted from blood. V and J are TRBV10-2 and TRBJ2-5, with D possibly being TRBD1 (6 bases). The source of this sequence is a man aged 25-40 years in good health. CDR3 sequence (DNA): TGCGCCAGCGGCCGGGACACATTTCTTGAGACCCAGTACTTC. Amino acids: CASGRDTFLETQYF.